The 21 T cell receptor beta chains below were found in one sample sequenced in a study of beta chain features in type 1 diabetes. Overall study findings and caveats: People with Type 1 diabetes carried modestly yet significantly shorter TCRB CDR3s in all four CD4+ subsets.

Every bit of the isolated RNA underwent reverse transcription, so sequencing read expressed TCRB transcripts. Data came from immunoSEQ multiplex PCR; TCRdb stores just in-frame clones and leaves some out. The data show about 700,000 clones, with under 15% seen just once and less than 0.025% held by the top ten. The antigens for these receptors are not known. The sequenced sample was naive CD4+ T cells from blood. These receptors were taken from a man younger than 30 with type 1 diabetes.

The genes are TRBV7-3 and TRBJ2-1, with 9 bases aligning to TRBD2. This CDR3 comprises 14 residues. V shed 5 bases, J shed 7 bases, and the junction held 6 bases outside the gene matches. CDR1 and CDR2 (germline): SGHTA, FQGTGA. CDR3 residues: CASSQSGGSNEQFF. Written as DNA, the CDR3 is TGTGCCAGCAGCCAAAGCGGGGGGTCTAATGAGCAGTTCTTC.

This clone occurred a few times. The CDR3 DNA reads TGCGCCAGCAGCTTTAGTTCAGAACGCGAGACCCAGTACTTC. This codes for CASSFSSERETQYF. The chain recombines TRBV5-1 with TRBJ2-5; D is undetermined. Germline CDR1 and CDR2: SGHRS and YFSETQ. The CDR3 extends over 14 amino acids. V was cut by 2 bases and J by 5 bases, with 13 bases left in between.

The V gene is TRBV14, the J gene TRBJ2-2; D possibly uses TRBD1 or TRBD2 (6 bases each). V was trimmed by 4 bases and J by 3 bases, leaving 12 bases between them. The CDR3 has 15 residues. CDR1 is SGHDN, CDR2 FVKESK, per germline. The CDR3 reads CASSRVGGDTGELFF. Written as DNA, the CDR3 is TGTGCCAGCAGCCGGGTCGGGGGCGACACCGGGGAGCTGTTTTTT. Full variable domain (remainder filled in from reference TRBV14 and TRBJ2-2): EAGVTQFPSHSVIEKGQTVTLRCDPISGHDNLYWYRRVMGKEIKFLLHFVKESKQDESGMPNNRFLAERTGGTYSTLKVQPAELEDSGVYFCASSRVGGDTGELFFGEGSRLTVL.

This clone was detected a few times. The chain has TRBV5-6 and TRBJ1-1, with TRBD1 as a possible D gene (6 bases). CDR1 is SGHDT, CDR2 YYEEEE, per germline. Trimming left V 1 base short and J 5 bases short, with 9 bases between. The CDR3 extends over 13 amino acids. This CDR3 reads CASSLTGRTEAFF. The CDR3 DNA sequence: TGTGCCAGCAGCTTGACAGGGAGGACTGAAGCTTTCTTT.

J is TRBJ1-1 and V is TRBV4-2, with D hard to call. The CDR3 is made up of 12 amino acids. Between the trimmed V and J ends, which lost 7 bases and 3 bases, there was a span of 9 bases. Germline values: CDR1 LGHNA, CDR2 YNFKEQ. CDR3 region: CASNGPYTEAFF. CDR3 in DNA: TGTGCCAGCAACGGACCCTACACTGAAGCTTTCTTT.

The chain uses TRBV5-1 and TRBJ2-3; TRBD2 matches at 14 bases. Trimming removed 3 bases from V and 2 bases from J; junction bases left unmatched: 5. The length of the CDR3 is 17 residues. Germline V gene sequence: CDR1 SGHRS, CDR2 YFSETQ. The CDR3 nucleotides are TGCGCCAGCAGCTATGGACTAGCGGGGGGCATCACAGATACGCAGTATTTT. It specifies CASSYGLAGGITDTQYF.

This clone was counted once. The rearrangement links TRBV30 to TRBJ1-4; D call uncertain. V was shortened by 0 bases and J by 0 bases, with 8 bases between the two germline ends. This CDR3 has 15 residues. Germline V gene sequence: CDR1 GTSNPN, CDR2 SVGIG (reference sequence). The CDR3 loop reads CAWSVLFATNEKLFF. In nucleotides, the CDR3 is TGTGCCTGGAGTGTCCTATTTGCAACTAATGAAAAACTGTTTTTT.

The chain combines TRBV7-9 with TRBJ1-4; no clear D. Per the germline V gene, CDR1 is SEHNR and CDR2 is FQNEAQ (reference sequence). V lost 4 bases to trimming and J lost 0 bases, with 9 bases between them. CDR3 length: 15 amino acids. CDR3 nucleotide sequence: TGTGCCAGCAGCTCACGAGGAACAACTAATGAAAAACTGTTTTTT. Its protein product is CASSSRGTTNEKLFF.

This clone was seen more than once but under ten times. The rearrangement links TRBV29-1 to TRBJ1-1; D gene unclear. V gave up 1 base and J gave up 2 bases, with 8 bases separating them. This CDR3 has 13 residues. Germline CDR1 reads SQVTM; CDR2 reads ANQGSEA. For the CDR3, the DNA is TGCAGCGTTGAAGCCCAAAGAAACACTGAAGCTTTCTTT. Translating it yields CSVEAQRNTEAFF.

V and J are TRBV6-5 and TRBJ2-7, with a tentative D call TRBD2 (6 bases). This CDR3 is built from 15 residues. The germline V and J ends were trimmed by 6 bases and 5 bases, with 20 bases remaining between them. Germline V gene sequence: CDR1 MNHEY, CDR2 SVGAGI. CDR3 protein: CASSLGATPGDEQYF. The CDR3 DNA sequence: TGTGCCAGCAGCCTCGGGGCCACCCCGGGGGACGAGCAGTACTTC.

The CDR3 bases are TGTGCCAGCAGCTTGGACCTGGGCCCTCCAGATACGCAGTATTTT. Residues: CASSLDLGPPDTQYF. The chain carries TRBV5-5 and TRBJ2-3; D is undetermined. CDR3 length: 15 amino acids. The germline CDR1 and CDR2 sequences are SGHKS and YYEKEE (reference sequence). Trimming shortened V by 0 bases and J by 4 bases, and 12 bases separated the two germline ends.

This clone occurred a few times. The chain uses TRBV2 and TRBJ1-2, with D possibly matching TRBD1 (6 bases). CDR1 is SNHLY, CDR2 FYNNEI, per germline. V lost 1 base to trimming and J lost 7 bases, with 10 bases between them. The CDR3 contains 13 residues. CDR3 sequence (DNA): TGTGCCAGCAGTGAAGTCCAGGACAGTGGCTACACCTTC. As protein: CASSEVQDSGYTF.

This sequence joins TRBV5-1 and TRBJ1-1; 10 bases align to TRBD1. The germline CDR1 and CDR2 sequences are SGHRS and YFSETQ. There are 13 residues in the CDR3. Germline trimming cut 4 bases from V and 6 bases from J; bases unmatched to any gene: 3. The CDR3, as DNA: TGCGCCAGCAGCGTGGGACAGGGGCCTGAAGCTTTCTTT. It encodes CASSVGQGPEAFF.

V gene TRBV10-3 combines with J gene TRBJ2-1; perhaps TRBD1 as D (6 bases). Deletions cut 8 bases from V and 5 bases from J, with 13 bases between. In germline, CDR1 is ENHRY, CDR2 SYGVKD. The CDR3 is 13 amino acids. The DNA for the CDR3 is TGTGCCATCGCTTTCCGGGACAACAATGAGCAGTTCTTC. Translating gives CAIAFRDNNEQFF.

The rearrangement uses TRBV29-1 and TRBJ2-7; D possibly corresponds to TRBD1 (6 bases). The CDR3 contains 13 residues. The V end lost 6 bases, the J end lost 2 bases, and 14 bases lay between the germline ends. Germline values: CDR1 SQVTM, CDR2 ANQGSEA. The CDR3 coding sequence is TGCAGCGTCTCCGAGGGGGTCGCCTACGAGCAGTACTTC. Its protein product is CSVSEGVAYEQYF.

This clone was seen more than once but under ten times. The J gene is TRBJ1-2, the V gene TRBV6-5; D might be TRBD1 (6 bases). From germline, CDR1 is MNHEY and CDR2 SVGAGI. Trimming removed 7 bases from V and 8 bases from J, with 17 bases in between. There are 13 residues in the CDR3. CDR3 sequence reads: CASMVGALGGYTF. For the CDR3, the DNA is TGTGCCAGCATGGTGGGGGCCCTCGGCGGCTACACCTTC.

The chain couples TRBV5-1 to TRBJ2-7; 9 bases are shared with TRBD2. The CDR3 extends over 17 amino acids. CDR1 SGHRS and CDR2 YFSETQ come from the germline V gene. The V and J ends lost 6 bases and 0 bases, in that order; junction bases with no gene match: 13. The CDR3 coding sequence is TGCGCCAGCACAAGCGGGCTAGCGGGGATGAGCTCCTACGAGCAGTACTTC. It specifies CASTSGLAGMSSYEQYF.

V usage is TRBV4-1 and J usage is TRBJ1-2; D unclear. CDR3 size: 15 residues. The germline CDR1 and CDR2 sequences are MGHRA and YSYEKL. V lost 1 base to trimming and J lost 3 bases, with 12 bases between them. The CDR3 coding sequence is TGCGCCAGCAGCCAAGGCCTAGGGCAGGACTATGGCTACACCTTC. Protein product: CASSQGLGQDYGYTF.

The chain recombines TRBV6-4 with TRBJ2-7, with TRBD2 as a possible D gene (5 bases). Germline CDR1 and CDR2: MRHNA and SNTAGT. V dropped 5 bases and J dropped 2 bases, with 16 bases sitting between them. The CDR3 length is 15 residues. The CDR3 DNA sequence: TGTGCCAGCAGTCTGACGGGAACCTCTACCTACGAGCAGTACTTC. This translates into CASSLTGTSTYEQYF.

J is TRBJ1-1 and V is TRBV25-1; D remains unclear. This CDR3 is built from 14 residues. V lost 4 bases and J 4 bases, leaving 13 bases between the germline ends. CDR1 is MGHDK and CDR2 is SYGVNS in the germline V gene. The chain's CDR3 is CASSAIEGATEAFF. The CDR3 DNA sequence: TGTGCCAGCAGTGCCATTGAGGGTGCCACTGAAGCTTTCTTT.

J is TRBJ2-3 and V is TRBV5-1; 11 bases are shared with TRBD2. This CDR3 region has 17 residues. V shed 0 bases and J 2 bases; nucleotides not matched to a gene: 5. Germline loops: CDR1 SGHRS, CDR2 YFSETQ. The DNA for the CDR3 is TGCGCCAGCAGCTTGGCTGGGACTAGCGGATTCACAGATACGCAGTATTTT. It codes for CASSLAGTSGFTDTQYF.